The rows below give T cell receptor beta chains drawn from one sample of a study of human T cells and chemical hapten exposure. TCRdb itself ran the RACE reads through MiXCR, one entry per CDR3 protein. In the table there are around 99,000 distinct CDR3 sequences, around 12% of which are singletons. Sample: whole blood, taken in connection with sensitization to the hapten diphenylcyclopropenone (DPC). Receptor source: a woman between 40 and 50 years old with alopecia areata. Some clones in this sample may be carry-over from other donors' samples. The CDR3 runs from the conserved cysteine through the conserved F or W. A D gene is named only where the DNA matches it firmly. Only some rows state a clone size, as once, few, many or a class for expanded clones.

J gene: TRBJ1-3
V gene: TRBV6-1
D gene: NA
clone size: many
CDR3 protein: CASILHQTGNTIYF
CDR3 DNA: TGTGCCAGCATCCTGCACCAAACTGGAAACACCATATATTTT

J gene: TRBJ1-5
V gene: TRBV30
D gene: NA
clone size: few
CDR3 protein: CAWSVRVHGSNQPQHF
CDR3 DNA: TGTGCCTGGAGTGTACGGGTGCATGGCAGCAATCAGCCCCAGCATTTT

J gene: TRBJ1-5
V gene: TRBV6-5
D gene: TRBD1
clone size: NA
CDR3 protein: CASSPGQGQVGNQPQHF
CDR3 DNA: TGTGCCAGCAGTCCTGGACAGGGTCAAGTCGGCAATCAGCCCCAGCATTTT

J gene: TRBJ2-1
V gene: TRBV7-8
D gene: NA
clone size: many
CDR3 protein: CASSLGEGSRSYNEQFF
CDR3 DNA: TGTGCCAGCAGCTTAGGGGAAGGTAGCAGGTCCTACAATGAGCAGTTCTTC

J gene: TRBJ2-1
V gene: TRBV19
D gene: TRBD2
clone size: NA
CDR3 protein: CASSTIEGLANHNEQFF
CDR3 DNA: TGTGCCAGTAGTACAATTGAGGGACTAGCTAACCACAATGAGCAGTTCTTC

J gene: TRBJ2-7
V gene: TRBV12-3/TRBV12-4
D gene: TRBD1
clone size: few
CDR3 protein: CASSWDRGYEQYF
CDR3 DNA: TGTGCCAGCAGCTGGGACAGGGGTTACGAGCAGTACTTC

J gene: TRBJ2-2
V gene: TRBV25-1
D gene: NA
clone size: few
CDR3 protein: CASSESVSTGELFF
CDR3 DNA: TGTGCCAGCAGTGAATCGGTCAGCACCGGGGAGCTGTTTTTT

J gene: TRBJ1-1
V gene: TRBV20-1
D gene: NA
clone size: few
CDR3 protein: CSAWAEDLNTEAFF
CDR3 DNA: TGCAGTGCTTGGGCCGAGGATTTGAACACTGAAGCTTTCTTT

J gene: TRBJ2-3
V gene: TRBV2
D gene: TRBD2
clone size: many
CDR3 protein: CASSRLAGNTDTQYF
CDR3 DNA: TGTGCCAGCAGTAGACTAGCGGGGAACACAGATACGCAGTATTTT

J gene: TRBJ1-2
V gene: TRBV7-9
D gene: NA
clone size: many
CDR3 protein: CASSSSWGKGSYGYTF
CDR3 DNA: TGTGCCAGCAGCTCGTCTTGGGGAAAGGGCAGCTATGGCTACACCTTC

J gene: TRBJ2-2
V gene: TRBV6-2/TRBV6-3
D gene: NA
clone size: many
CDR3 protein: CASSPSTDTGELFF
CDR3 DNA: TGTGCCAGCAGCCCCTCGACTGACACCGGGGAGCTGTTTTTT

J gene: TRBJ1-5
V gene: TRBV30
D gene: NA
clone size: NA
CDR3 protein: CAWSYDSQPQHF
CDR3 DNA: TGTGCCTGGAGTTATGACAGTCAGCCCCAGCATTTT

J gene: TRBJ1-1
V gene: TRBV29-1
D gene: TRBD1
clone size: NA
CDR3 protein: CSGGQGEAFF
CDR3 DNA: TGCAGCGGGGGACAGGGCGAAGCTTTCTTT

J gene: TRBJ2-7
V gene: TRBV4-2
D gene: TRBD1
clone size: NA
CDR3 protein: CASSQRQGYEQYF
CDR3 DNA: TGTGCCAGCAGCCAGCGACAGGGGTACGAGCAGTACTTC

J gene: TRBJ2-5
V gene: TRBV2
D gene: NA
clone size: few
CDR3 protein: CASRTAEYQETQYF
CDR3 DNA: TGTGCCAGCAGGACGGCGGAGTACCAAGAGACCCAGTACTTC

J gene: TRBJ2-3
V gene: TRBV5-4
D gene: NA
clone size: few
CDR3 protein: CASSKRDPTDTQYF
CDR3 DNA: TGTGCCAGCAGCAAGAGGGACCCAACAGATACGCAGTATTTT

J gene: TRBJ2-7
V gene: TRBV20-1
D gene: NA
clone size: NA
CDR3 protein: CSASSDRSDREQYF
CDR3 DNA: TGCAGTGCTAGTTCGGACCGTAGTGATCGGGAGCAGTACTTC

J gene: TRBJ2-7
V gene: TRBV6-2/TRBV6-3
D gene: TRBD2
clone size: few
CDR3 protein: CASSYTGTSASYEQYF
CDR3 DNA: TGTGCCAGCAGTTACACCGGGACTAGCGCGTCCTACGAGCAGTACTTC

J gene: TRBJ2-7
V gene: TRBV5-1
D gene: NA
clone size: NA
CDR3 protein: CASSPRQGGFYEQYF
CDR3 DNA: TGCGCCAGCAGCCCTCGACAGGGAGGATTCTACGAGCAGTACTTC

J gene: TRBJ2-5
V gene: TRBV2
D gene: NA
clone size: many
CDR3 protein: CASSESVGTQYF
CDR3 DNA: TGTGCCAGCAGTGAGAGCGTCGGGACCCAGTACTTC